This TCR beta chain was documented in a study of blood T cell repertoires in COVID-19. Profiled with immunoSEQ multiplex PCR; TCRdb holds only in-frame clones, not every one. The table lists 90,000 to 120,000 clones, about three quarters of them singletons. Germline lookup yields CDR1 ENHRY and CDR2 SYGVKD. The CDR3 extends over 13 amino acids. V shed 6 bases and J 2 bases; nucleotides not matched to a gene: 3. The clonotype comes from a man older than 75 with acute or convalescent COVID-19. Sequences were obtained from peripheral blood. The chain combines TRBV10-3 with TRBJ2-7, with TRBD2 identical over 8 bases. In DNA form, the CDR3 reads TGTGCCATCAGACCGGGACTAGCCTACGAGCAGTACTTC. It specifies CAIRPGLAYEQYF.